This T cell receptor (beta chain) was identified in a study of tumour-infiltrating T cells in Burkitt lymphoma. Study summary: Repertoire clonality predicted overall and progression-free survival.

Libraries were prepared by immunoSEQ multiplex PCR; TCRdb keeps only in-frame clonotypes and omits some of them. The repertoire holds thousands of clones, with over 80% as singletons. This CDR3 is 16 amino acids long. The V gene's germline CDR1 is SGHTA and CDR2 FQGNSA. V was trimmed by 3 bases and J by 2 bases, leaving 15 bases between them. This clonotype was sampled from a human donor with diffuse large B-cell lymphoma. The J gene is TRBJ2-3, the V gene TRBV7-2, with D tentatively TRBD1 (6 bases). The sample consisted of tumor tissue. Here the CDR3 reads CASSFTGYPITDTQYF. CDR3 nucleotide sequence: TGTGCCAGCAGCTTTACAGGGTATCCTATCACAGATACGCAGTATTTT.